This T cell receptor beta chain is from a study of blood T cell repertoires in COVID-19. Authors' data handling: Scientists estimated how many nucleated cells there were by amplifying reference gene primers. Measured with immunoSEQ multiplex PCR; TCRdb has only the in-frame clones, and not every one. The DNA was the basis for D and trimming; V, J and clone size are from that table. This table holds about 160,000 clones, 87% found once. This CDR3 is 14 amino acids long. V was pared by 4 bases and J by 3 bases, with 5 bases of the junction left unmatched. The germline V gene has CDR1 MNHEY and CDR2 SVGAGI.

The rearrangement uses TRBV6-5 and TRBJ2-7; 8 bases fit TRBD1. This clonotype was sampled from a woman aged 55-69 years with active or convalescent COVID-19. Sequencing was performed on peripheral blood. CDR3 residues: CASSFPGQGYEQYF. CDR3 nucleotide sequence: TGTGCCAGCAGTTTCCCCGGACAGGGCTACGAGCAGTACTTC.